This T cell receptor (beta chain) was captured by sequencing in a study of blood T cell repertoires in COVID-19. Trimming pared 1 base from V and 9 bases from J, leaving 9 bases between. This CDR3 contains 12 residues. Germline CDR1 and CDR2: SGHTA and FQGNSA. The protocol was immunoSEQ multiplex PCR, while the TCRdb copy is restricted to in-frame clones and leaves out a portion. This sample has around 190,000 clones; roughly four fifths occur once, and the top ten carry about 7.1%. The V gene is TRBV7-2, the J gene TRBJ2-5; D possibly corresponds to TRBD1 (6 bases). The sequencing input was peripheral blood. This TCR came from a woman in her 70s with COVID-19, enrolled during active disease. This CDR3 reads CASSLGKGAQYF. CDR3 in DNA: TGTGCCAGCAGCTTAGGAAAGGGGGCCCAGTACTTC.